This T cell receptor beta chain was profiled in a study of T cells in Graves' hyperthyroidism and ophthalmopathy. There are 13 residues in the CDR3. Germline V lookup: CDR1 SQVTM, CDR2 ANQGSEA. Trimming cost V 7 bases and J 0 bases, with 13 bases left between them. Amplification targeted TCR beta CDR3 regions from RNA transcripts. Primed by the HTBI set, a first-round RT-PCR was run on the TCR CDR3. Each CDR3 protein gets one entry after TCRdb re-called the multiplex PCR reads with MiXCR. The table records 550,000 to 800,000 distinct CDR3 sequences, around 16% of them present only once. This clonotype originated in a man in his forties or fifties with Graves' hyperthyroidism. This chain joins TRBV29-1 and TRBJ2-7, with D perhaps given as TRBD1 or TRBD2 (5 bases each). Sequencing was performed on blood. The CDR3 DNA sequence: TGCAGCGGGGGTAGAGGGACCTCCTACGAGCAGTACTTC. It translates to CSGGRGTSYEQYF.